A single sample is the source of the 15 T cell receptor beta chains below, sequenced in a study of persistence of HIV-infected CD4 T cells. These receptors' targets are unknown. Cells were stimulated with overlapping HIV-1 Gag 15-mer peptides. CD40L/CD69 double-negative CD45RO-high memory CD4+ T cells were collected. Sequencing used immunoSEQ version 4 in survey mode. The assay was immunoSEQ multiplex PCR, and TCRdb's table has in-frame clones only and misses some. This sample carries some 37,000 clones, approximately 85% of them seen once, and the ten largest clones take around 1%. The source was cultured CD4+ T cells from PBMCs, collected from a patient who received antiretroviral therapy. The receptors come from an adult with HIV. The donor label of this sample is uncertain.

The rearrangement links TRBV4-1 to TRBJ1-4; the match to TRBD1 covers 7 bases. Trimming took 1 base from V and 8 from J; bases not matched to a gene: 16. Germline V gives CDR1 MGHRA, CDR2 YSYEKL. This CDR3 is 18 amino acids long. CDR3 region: CASSQGTLTGQVGEKLFF. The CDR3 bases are TGCGCCAGCAGCCAAGGTACACTGACTGGACAGGTCGGGGAAAAACTGTTTTTT.

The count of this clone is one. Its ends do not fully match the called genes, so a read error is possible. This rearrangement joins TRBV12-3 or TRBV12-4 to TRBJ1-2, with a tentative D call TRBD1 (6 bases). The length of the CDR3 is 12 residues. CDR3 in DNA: TGTGCCAGCAGGTTCCCTGGGGGCCTTCCTGACTTC. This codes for CASRFPGGLPDF.

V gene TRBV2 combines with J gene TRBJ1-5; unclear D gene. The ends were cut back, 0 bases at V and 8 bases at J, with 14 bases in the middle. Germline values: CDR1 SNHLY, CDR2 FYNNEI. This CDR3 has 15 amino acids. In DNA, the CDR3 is TGTGCCAGCAGTGAAGCTCCGGGGAGTCCAAAGCCCCAGCATTTT. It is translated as CASSEAPGSPKPQHF.

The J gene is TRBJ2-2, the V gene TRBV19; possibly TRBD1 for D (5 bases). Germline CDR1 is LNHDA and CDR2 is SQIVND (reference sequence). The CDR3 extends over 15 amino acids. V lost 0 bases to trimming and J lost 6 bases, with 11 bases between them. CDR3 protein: CASSIDSGFSGELFF. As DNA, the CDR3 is TGTGCCAGTAGTATAGATTCAGGGTTTTCCGGGGAGCTGTTTTTT.

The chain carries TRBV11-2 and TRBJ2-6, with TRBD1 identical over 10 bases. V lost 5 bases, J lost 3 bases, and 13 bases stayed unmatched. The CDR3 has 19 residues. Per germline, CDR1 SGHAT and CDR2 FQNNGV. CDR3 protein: CASSPRQGAGLGGANVLTF. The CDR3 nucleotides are TGTGCCAGCAGCCCCCGACAGGGGGCGGGCCTTGGTGGGGCCAACGTCCTGACTTTC.

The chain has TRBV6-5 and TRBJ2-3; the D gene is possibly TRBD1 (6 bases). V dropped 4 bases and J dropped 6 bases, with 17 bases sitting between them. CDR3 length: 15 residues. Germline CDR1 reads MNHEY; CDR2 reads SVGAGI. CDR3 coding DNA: TGTGCCAGCAGTTTGATGGGGGCCCACGGGGATACGCAGTATTTT. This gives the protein CASSLMGAHGDTQYF.

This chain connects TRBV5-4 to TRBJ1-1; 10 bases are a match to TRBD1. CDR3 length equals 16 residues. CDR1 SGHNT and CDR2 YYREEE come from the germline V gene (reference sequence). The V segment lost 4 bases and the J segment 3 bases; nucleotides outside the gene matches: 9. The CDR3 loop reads CASSQGQGSSDTEAFF. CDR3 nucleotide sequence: TGTGCCAGCAGCCAGGGACAGGGGAGTAGTGACACTGAAGCTTTCTTT.

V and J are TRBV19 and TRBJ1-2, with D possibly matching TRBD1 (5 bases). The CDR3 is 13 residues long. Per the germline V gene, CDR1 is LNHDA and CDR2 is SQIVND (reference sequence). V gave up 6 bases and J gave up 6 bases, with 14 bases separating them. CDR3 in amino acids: CASRDISDHGYTF. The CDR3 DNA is TGTGCCAGTAGGGACATATCGGACCATGGCTACACCTTC.

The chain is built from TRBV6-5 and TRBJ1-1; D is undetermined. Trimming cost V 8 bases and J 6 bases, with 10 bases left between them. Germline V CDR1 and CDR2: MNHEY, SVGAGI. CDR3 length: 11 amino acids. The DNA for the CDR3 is TGTGCCAGCTCAAACCCGTCTGAAGCTTTCTTT. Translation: CASSNPSEAFF.

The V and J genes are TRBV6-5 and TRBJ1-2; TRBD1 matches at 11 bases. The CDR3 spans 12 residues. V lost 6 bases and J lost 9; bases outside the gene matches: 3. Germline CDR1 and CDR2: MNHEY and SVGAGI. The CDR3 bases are TGTGCCAGCAGGGGGACAGGGGGGCGCTACACCTTC. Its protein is CASRGTGGRYTF.

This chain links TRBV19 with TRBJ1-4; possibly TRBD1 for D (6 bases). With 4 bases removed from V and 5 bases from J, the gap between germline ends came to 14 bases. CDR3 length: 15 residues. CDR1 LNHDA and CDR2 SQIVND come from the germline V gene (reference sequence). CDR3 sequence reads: CASSTDSRANEKLFF. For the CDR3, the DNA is TGTGCCAGTAGTACGGACAGTCGAGCGAATGAAAAACTGTTTTTT.

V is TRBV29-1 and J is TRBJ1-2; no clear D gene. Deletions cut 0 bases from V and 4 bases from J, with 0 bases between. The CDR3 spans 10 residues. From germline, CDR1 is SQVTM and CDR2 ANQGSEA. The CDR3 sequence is CSVEDYGYTF. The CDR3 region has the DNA TGCAGCGTTGAAGACTATGGCTACACCTTC.

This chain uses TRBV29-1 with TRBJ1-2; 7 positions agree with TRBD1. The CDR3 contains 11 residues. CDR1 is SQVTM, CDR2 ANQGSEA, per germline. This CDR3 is CSGQEDYGYTF. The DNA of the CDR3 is TGCAGTGGACAGGAGGACTATGGCTACACCTTC.

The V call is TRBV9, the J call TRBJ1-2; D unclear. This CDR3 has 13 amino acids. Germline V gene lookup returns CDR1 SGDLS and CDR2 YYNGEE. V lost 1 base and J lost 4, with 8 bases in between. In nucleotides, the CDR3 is TGTGCCAGCAGCGTAAGGATTGGCTATGGCTACACCTTC. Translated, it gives CASSVRIGYGYTF.

The DNA for the CDR3 is TGCGCCAGCAGCCCCGGGACAGGGTCCCTACGATTGCCCCTCCACTATGGCTACACCTTC. Residues: CASSPGTGSLRLPLHYGYTF. The genes are TRBV5-1 and TRBJ1-2, with 9 bases aligning to TRBD1. After removal of 4 bases from V and 3 bases from J, the junction contained 22 bases not matched to a gene. The CDR3 sequence is 20 residues long. CDR1 SGHRS and CDR2 YFSETQ come from the germline V gene.